The clone carrying this T cell receptor (beta chain) appeared many times. Antigen unknown. This sample stems from a study of T cells after yellow fever vaccination. Broader study findings: Most primary-vaccination clones reappeared after the booster (about 95% CD4, about 88% CD8).

V lost 4 bases and J lost 8; bases outside the gene matches: 10. The CDR3 is 15 residues long. Per germline, CDR1 SGHTA and CDR2 FQGTGA. TCRdb used MiXCR to reprocess the 5' RACE reads, holding one entry per CDR3 protein. Of 250,000 or so distinct CDR3 sequences listed, 3.6% are singletons. The sequencing used PBMCs, collected 15 days after the yellow fever booster vaccination. V is TRBV7-3 and J is TRBJ2-1, with 8 bases fitting TRBD1. The source of this sequence is a man between 18 and 35 years old who received the YFV17D yellow fever vaccine. CDR3 sequence: CASSSQGQGAHEQFF. DNA of the CDR3: TGTGCCAGCAGCTCACAAGGACAGGGTGCCCATGAGCAGTTCTTC.